This T cell receptor (beta chain) was sequenced in a study of identical twins (dated by TCRdb to about 2016). Regarding the complete study: To test whether fetal clonotypes persist, the study used deep sequencing on TCR alpha and beta repertoires from monozygotic twins, unrelated adults of various ages, and cord blood. To rule out contamination, the twin experiments were replicated at different times with different library preparation protocols.

All donors were healthy Caucasians. The twin cohort comprised three pairs of female monozygotic twins, all aged roughly 18 to 29 years. Positive isolation kits from Invitrogen were used to isolate the CD4+ and CD8+ T cell populations. Paper-wide results and their limitations: The excess sharing between twins in beta out-of-frame sequences was weaker because fewer shared sequences reduced the signal-to-noise ratio. Invariant T cells such as MAIT and iNKT could partly confound zero-insertion analyses, although diverse VJ usage argued against such confounding for most clonotypes. Abundant cord blood beta clonotypes carried fewer insertions; young adult naive repertoires showed a weaker similar trend, while memory repertoires showed none. Conclusions relied on cross-sectional statistical analysis, since the same donors could not be followed over many years. Compared with coincidental sharing between unrelated individuals, out-of-frame TCR alpha sequences shared between twins had an excess of sequences with low generation probability. Recombination models systematically underestimated out-of-frame TCR alpha sharing in monozygotic twins but agreed with sharing between unrelated individuals.

The library was produced with 5' RACE. Sequencing relied on an Illumina HiSeq 2000. Template switching added a universal primer binding site, and the final cDNA carried a unique molecular identifier that allowed TCR cDNA molecules to be counted accurately. Specific primers in the conserved constant-segment region were used to synthesize first-strand cDNA for TCR alpha and beta chains. Each cDNA library was double barcoded, with a SMART-Mk sample barcode plus Illumina barcodes, to control for contamination. Two successive PCR steps introduced TruSeq adapter sequences along with Illumina sample barcodes. Sequencing of the TCR alpha and beta cDNA libraries was done on the Illumina HiSeq platform using custom primers. Turning to the authors' computational methods: MiGEC processed the raw reads to extract unique molecular identifiers, while MiXCR was used to determine the CDR3 positions. Recombination models were inferred per individual with the repgenHMM and IGoR tools using an EM algorithm. Shared clonotypes were analyzed with the tcR package in R, and sharing was normalized by the product of cloneset sizes. Out-of-frame nonproductive sequences were analyzed to study raw recombination free of thymic and clonal selection effects. The public reads were run again by TCRdb, first through fastp at Q25 and then through MiXCR, and only productive beta chains were kept. Here each entry gathers all rows of one CDR3 protein and keeps the most common genes and DNA. None of the V and J calls come from the authors' own analysis; TCRdb made them. The sample table lists a few hundred thousand distinct CDR3 sequences, 20% to 25% of them with a count of one. The leading ten clones occupy about 3% of the sample.

For this clonotype: Its antigen remains undetermined. The sample holds no much larger clone one base away, and base qualities are not on file.

This sample was shared with a second study, whose subject was T cells expressing NK-cell markers. As noted in the second study: Three sorted T-cell subsets (CD3+CD56+NKG2C+, CD3+CD56+NKG2C- and CD3+CD56-NKG2C+) from 7 to 9 donors had their TCR beta-chain repertoires profiled. Of the eight sequenced donors, seven were found to be HCMV-seropositive and one was found to be HCMV-seronegative. In several experiments an anti-gammadeltaTCR antibody was added to restrict sorting to alphabetaTCR-expressing T cells. In more than five donors, the dominant CD3+CD56+NKG2C+ clonotypes were found to rank among the top 10 CD8+ clonotypes and to make up about 1.0-7.0% of CD8+ T cells. Those dominant clonotypes were again the most abundant among CD3+CD56-NKG2C+ cells in a handful of donors, at about 25-60.1%. It remained unclear whether the expanded NKG2C-expressing T cell clones were specific for HCMV antigens. All eight donors whose samples were sequenced were randomly selected healthy volunteers, three of them men and five women. A commercial ELISA kit detecting HCMV-specific IgG in serum was used to determine HCMV serostatus. MIGEC was used to demultiplex reads and group reads by UMI, and MiTCR was used to assemble and quantify clonotypes. To remove erroneous sequences, TCR cDNA sequences were retained only when supported by two or more reads. The tcR package was used for downstream repertoire analysis, and clonotypes were matched between fractions using CDR3 nucleotide sequence together with V segment. VDJmatch was used to annotate antigen specificity against VDJdb, with one amino acid substitution allowed in CDR3.

The TCR sequence derives from a woman under 30 in good health. What was sequenced was CD4+ T cells sorted from blood.

CDR3 reads: CASSLRGQKNIQYF. The bases read TGTGCCAGCAGCTTGAGGGGCCAAAAAAACATTCAGTACTTC. The sequence is built from TRBV5-6 and TRBJ2-4; D gene: possibly TRBD1, on 5 matching bases. CDR1 SGHDT and CDR2 YYEEEE were looked up in the germline V gene. V loses 1 base of germline sequence and J loses 4 bases, and the interval between the two ends is 9 bases. The CDR3 runs 14 residues from the cysteine to the phenylalanine. Just CDR3 DNA is preserved here, 42 bases in frame from base 1.